The entry below gives a single TCR beta chain sequence along with its context. Its matching antigen is unknown. Germline CDR1 reads PRHDT; CDR2 reads FYEKMQ (reference sequence). Trimming stripped 2 bases from V and 12 bases from J, with 17 bases between. The CDR3 totals 14 residues. These data belong to a study of T cell responses to AZD1222 COVID-19 vaccine. Study-wide background: Combined were second doses at about 4 or about 12 weeks.

Sequencing was performed with immunoSEQ multiplex PCR; in TCRdb, only in-frame clones are kept and a portion is missing. The sample shows approximately 150,000 clones, 89% of them seen only once. Notes on the study in general: Spike-spanning, vaccine-associated CD4 TCRs were dominant at 160-218 and 743-854. Nearly half of spike-specific TCRs reportedly go after variant regions that carry no mutations. Females outnumbered males among donors, who were mostly white British; clonal diversity was possibly underestimated.

This TCR was sampled from an adult in good health. Sequences were derived from peripheral blood, sampled on day 0 of AZD1222 vaccination. The chain recombines TRBV13 with TRBJ2-1, with TRBD2 as a possible D gene (5 bases). As DNA, the CDR3 is TGTGCCAGCAGCTTATGGGGAAGTTCGGGAAGGCAGTTCTTC. It translates to CASSLWGSSGRQFF.